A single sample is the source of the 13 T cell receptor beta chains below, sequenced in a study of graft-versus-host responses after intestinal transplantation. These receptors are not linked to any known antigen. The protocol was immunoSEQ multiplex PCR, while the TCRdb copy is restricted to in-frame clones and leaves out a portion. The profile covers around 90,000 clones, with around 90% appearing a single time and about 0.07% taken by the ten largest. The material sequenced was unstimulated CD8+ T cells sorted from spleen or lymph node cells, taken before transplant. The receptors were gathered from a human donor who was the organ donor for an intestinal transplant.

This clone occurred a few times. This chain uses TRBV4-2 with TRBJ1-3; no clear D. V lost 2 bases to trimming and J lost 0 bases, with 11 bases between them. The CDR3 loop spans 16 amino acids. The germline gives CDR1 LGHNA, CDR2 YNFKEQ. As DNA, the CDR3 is TGTGCCAGCAGCCAAAAGGGAGCGATCTCTGGAAACACCATATATTTT. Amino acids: CASSQKGAISGNTIYF.

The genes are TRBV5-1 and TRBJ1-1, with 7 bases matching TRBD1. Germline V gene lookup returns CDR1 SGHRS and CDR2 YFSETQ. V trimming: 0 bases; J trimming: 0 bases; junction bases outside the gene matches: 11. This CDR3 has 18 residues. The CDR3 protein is CASSLDRGWGRLNTEAFF. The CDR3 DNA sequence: TGCGCCAGCAGCTTGGACAGGGGATGGGGAAGACTGAACACTGAAGCTTTCTTT. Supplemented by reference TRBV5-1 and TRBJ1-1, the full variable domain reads KAGVTQTPRYLIKTRGQQVTLSCSPISGHRSVSWYQQTPGQGLQFLFEYFSETQRNKGNFPGRFSGRQFSNSRSEMNVSTLELGDSALYLCASSLDRGWGRLNTEAFFGQGTRLTVV.

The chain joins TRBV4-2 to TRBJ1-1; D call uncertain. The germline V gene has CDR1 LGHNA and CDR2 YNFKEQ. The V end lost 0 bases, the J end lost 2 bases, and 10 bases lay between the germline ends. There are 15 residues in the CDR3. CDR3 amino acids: CASSQEGSFNTEAFF. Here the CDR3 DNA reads TGTGCCAGCAGCCAAGAGGGGAGTTTTAACACTGAAGCTTTCTTT.

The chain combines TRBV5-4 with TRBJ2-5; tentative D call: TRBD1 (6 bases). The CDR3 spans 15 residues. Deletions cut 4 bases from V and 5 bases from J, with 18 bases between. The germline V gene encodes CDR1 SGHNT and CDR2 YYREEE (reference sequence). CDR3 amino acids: CASSPRGAGEETQYF. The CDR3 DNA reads TGTGCCAGCAGCCCTCGTGGGGCAGGGGAGGAGACCCAGTACTTC.

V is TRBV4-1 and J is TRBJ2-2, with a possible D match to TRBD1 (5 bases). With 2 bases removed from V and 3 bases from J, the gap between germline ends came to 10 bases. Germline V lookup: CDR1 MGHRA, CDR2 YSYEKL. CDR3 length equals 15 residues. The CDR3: CASSQLTDYTGELFF. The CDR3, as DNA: TGCGCCAGCAGCCAATTGACAGACTACACCGGGGAGCTGTTTTTT.

The CDR3 reads CASDRVRGDEQYF. The CDR3, as DNA: TGTGCCTCTGACAGGGTTAGGGGGGACGAGCAGTACTTC. This chain joins TRBV30 and TRBJ2-7, with D possibly TRBD1 on 7 matching bases. CDR3 length: 13 amino acids. Trimming cost V 7 bases and J 5 bases, with 18 bases left between them. Germline V gene sequence: CDR1 GTSNPN, CDR2 SVGIG (reference sequence).

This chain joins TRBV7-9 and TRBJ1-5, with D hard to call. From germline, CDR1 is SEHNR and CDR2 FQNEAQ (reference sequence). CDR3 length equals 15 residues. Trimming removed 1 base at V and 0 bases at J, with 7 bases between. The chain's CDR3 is CASSLVGSSNQPQHF. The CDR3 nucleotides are TGTGCCAGCAGCTTAGTTGGCAGTAGCAATCAGCCCCAGCATTTT.

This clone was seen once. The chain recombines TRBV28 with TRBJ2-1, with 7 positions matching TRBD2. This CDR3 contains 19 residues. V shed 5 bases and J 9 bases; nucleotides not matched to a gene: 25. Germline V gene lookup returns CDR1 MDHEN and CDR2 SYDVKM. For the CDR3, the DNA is TGTGCCAGCAGTACCGAGATACTAGCGCCAAGGGCCGGGGAGAGTGAGCAGTTCTTC. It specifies CASSTEILAPRAGESEQFF.

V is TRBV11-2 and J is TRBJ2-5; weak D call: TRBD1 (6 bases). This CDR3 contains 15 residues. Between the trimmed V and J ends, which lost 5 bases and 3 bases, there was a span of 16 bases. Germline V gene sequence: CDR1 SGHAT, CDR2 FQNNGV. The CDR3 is CASSPGARWEETQYF. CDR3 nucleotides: TGTGCCAGCAGCCCAGGGGCCCGTTGGGAAGAGACCCAGTACTTC.

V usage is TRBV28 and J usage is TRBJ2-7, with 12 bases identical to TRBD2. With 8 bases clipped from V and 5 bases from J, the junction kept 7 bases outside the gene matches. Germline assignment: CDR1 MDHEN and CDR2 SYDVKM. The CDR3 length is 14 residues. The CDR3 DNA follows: TGTGCCAGCCGGCTAGCGGGAGGGCCCAACGAGCAGTACTTC. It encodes CASRLAGGPNEQYF.

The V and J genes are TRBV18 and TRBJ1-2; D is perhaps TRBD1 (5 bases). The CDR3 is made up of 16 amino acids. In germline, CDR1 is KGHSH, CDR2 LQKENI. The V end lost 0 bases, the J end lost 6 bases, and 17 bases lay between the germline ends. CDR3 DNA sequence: TGTGCCAGCTCACCACCGGCAGGGTTGGTCTTCGATGGCTACACCTTC. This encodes CASSPPAGLVFDGYTF.

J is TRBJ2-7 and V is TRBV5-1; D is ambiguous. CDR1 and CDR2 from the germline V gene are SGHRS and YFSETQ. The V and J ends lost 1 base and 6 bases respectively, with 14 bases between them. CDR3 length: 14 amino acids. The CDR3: CASSLLVSTSEQYF. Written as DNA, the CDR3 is TGCGCCAGCAGCTTGTTAGTTTCGACAAGCGAGCAGTACTTC.

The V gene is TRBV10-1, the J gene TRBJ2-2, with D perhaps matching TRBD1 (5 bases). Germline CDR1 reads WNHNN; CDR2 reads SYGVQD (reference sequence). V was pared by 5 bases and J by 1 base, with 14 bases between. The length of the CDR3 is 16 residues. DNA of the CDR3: TGCGCCAGCAGTAATTCCCCGACAGAGAACACCGGGGAGCTGTTTTTT. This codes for CASSNSPTENTGELFF.